This TCR beta chain was recovered during a study of blood T cells in healthy people across ages. Study-wide context: Researchers report that template switching captured about one barcoded beta molecule per two T cells.

A J-beta primer mix and a sample-barcoded 5' primer were used in a second PCR of about 7 to 12 cycles. Via MiXCR, TCRdb re-called the 5' RACE reads, giving one row per CDR3 protein. Here the sample spans 650,000 to 1,000,000 distinct CDR3 sequences, 35% to 50% being singletons. This clonotype showed up just once. Its target is not known. With 6 bases clipped from V and 3 bases from J, the junction kept 6 bases outside the gene matches. Per the germline V gene, CDR1 is MNHNY and CDR2 is SVGAGI (reference sequence). This CDR3 comprises 14 residues. Study outcomes and limitations: When one million T cells were used, diversity estimates were thought to be underestimates.

The TCR originated in an older man in good health. V usage is TRBV6-6 and J usage is TRBJ1-2; TRBD1 matches 8 bases. The sample was blood. CDR3 protein: CASRYTGGYYGYTF. The CDR3 DNA is TGTGCCAGCAGATATACAGGGGGATACTATGGCTACACCTTC.